Below, one T cell receptor beta chain is given with its context. Deletions cut 3 bases from V and 5 bases from J, with 20 bases between. This CDR3 has 16 amino acids. Germline lookup yields CDR1 MNHNS and CDR2 SASEGT. Participant ages covered roughly 18 to 89 years across around 25 US areas. Membership in each cohort depended on participant-reported clinical history. The source of the sample is a study of blood T cell repertoires in COVID-19. The overall study: COVID-19 samples from acute and convalescent phases originated in the United States, Italy and Spain.

Authors' analysis steps: Estimation of nucleated cell counts was performed using reference gene primer amplification. Repertoires were generated with immunoSEQ multiplex PCR, while TCRdb's copy carries only in-frame clones and drops some. V and J calls and clone size come straight from that table; D and trimming were deduced from the DNA. The table shows around 300,000 clones, with over 80% occurring only once. V and J are TRBV6-1 and TRBJ2-7; a weak D match, TRBD2 (6 bases). The specimen was PBMCs or T cells enriched from blood (not recorded which). This clonotype was obtained from a man between 25 and 39 years old who had recovered from COVID-19. CDR3 protein: CASSEDYLPTYNEQYF. For the CDR3, the DNA is TGTGCCAGCAGTGAGGACTACCTACCGACATACAACGAGCAGTACTTC.